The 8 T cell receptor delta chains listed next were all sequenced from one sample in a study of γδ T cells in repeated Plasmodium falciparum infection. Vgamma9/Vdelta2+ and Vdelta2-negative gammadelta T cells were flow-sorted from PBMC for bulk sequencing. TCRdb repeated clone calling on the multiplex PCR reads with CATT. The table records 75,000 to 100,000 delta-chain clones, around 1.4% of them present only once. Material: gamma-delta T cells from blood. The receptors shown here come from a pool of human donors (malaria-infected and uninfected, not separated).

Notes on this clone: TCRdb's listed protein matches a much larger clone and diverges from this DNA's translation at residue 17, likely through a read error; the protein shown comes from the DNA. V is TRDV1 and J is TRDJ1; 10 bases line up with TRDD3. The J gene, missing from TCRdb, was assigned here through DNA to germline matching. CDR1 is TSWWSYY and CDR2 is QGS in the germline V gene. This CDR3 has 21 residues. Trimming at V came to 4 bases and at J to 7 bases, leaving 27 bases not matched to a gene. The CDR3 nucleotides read TGTGCTCTTGGGGCGCGTTCCCCTGTTTTGGGTAGGGAACTGGGGGATCCTAAACTCATCTTT. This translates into CALGARSPVLGRELGDPKLIF.

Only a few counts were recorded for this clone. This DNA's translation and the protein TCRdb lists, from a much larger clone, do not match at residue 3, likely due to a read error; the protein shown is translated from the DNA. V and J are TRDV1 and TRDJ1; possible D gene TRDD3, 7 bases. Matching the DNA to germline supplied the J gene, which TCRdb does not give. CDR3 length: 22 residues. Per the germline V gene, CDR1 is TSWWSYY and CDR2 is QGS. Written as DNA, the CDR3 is TGTGCTCCTGGGGAGCCTCTTCATCTTCCTTCTAGTACTGGGGTGCACACCGATAAACTCATCTTT. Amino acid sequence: CAPGEPLHLPSSTGVHTDKLIF.

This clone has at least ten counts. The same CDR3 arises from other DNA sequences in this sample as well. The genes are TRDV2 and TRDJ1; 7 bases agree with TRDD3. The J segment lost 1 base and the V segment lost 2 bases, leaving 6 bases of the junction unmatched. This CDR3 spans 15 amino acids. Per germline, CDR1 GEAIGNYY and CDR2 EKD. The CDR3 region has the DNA TGTGCCTGTGACAAGGGATACCATTCCACCGATAAACTCATCTTT. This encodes CACDKGYHSTDKLIF.

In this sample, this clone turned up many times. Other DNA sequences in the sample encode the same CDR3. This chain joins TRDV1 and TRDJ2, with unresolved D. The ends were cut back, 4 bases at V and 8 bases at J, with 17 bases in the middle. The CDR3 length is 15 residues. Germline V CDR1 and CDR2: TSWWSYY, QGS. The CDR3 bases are TGTGCTCTTGGGGGGGGCTCCGTCCGACATGCACAACTCTTCTTT. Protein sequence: CALGGGSVRHAQLFF.

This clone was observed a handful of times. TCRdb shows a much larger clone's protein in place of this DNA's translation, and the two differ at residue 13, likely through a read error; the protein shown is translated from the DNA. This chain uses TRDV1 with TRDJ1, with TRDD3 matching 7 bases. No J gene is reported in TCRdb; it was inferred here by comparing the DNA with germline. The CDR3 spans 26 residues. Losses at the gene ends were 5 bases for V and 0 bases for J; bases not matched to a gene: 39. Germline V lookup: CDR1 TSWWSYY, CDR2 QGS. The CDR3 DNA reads TGTGCTCTTGGGCCCCAACAGCTACGCGGGGATAATCCATTCCTTACGGGGAAAAAGTACACCGATAAACTCATCTTT. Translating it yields CALGPQQLRGDNPFLTGKKYTDKLIF.

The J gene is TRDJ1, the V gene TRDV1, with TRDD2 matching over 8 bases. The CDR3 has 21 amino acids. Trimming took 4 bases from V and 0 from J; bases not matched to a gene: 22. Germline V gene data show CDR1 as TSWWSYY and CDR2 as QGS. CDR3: CALGVGLPKMLVDRYTDKLIF. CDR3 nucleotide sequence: TGTGCTCTTGGGGTTGGCCTTCCTAAAATGCTGGTGGATAGGTACACCGATAAACTCATCTTT.

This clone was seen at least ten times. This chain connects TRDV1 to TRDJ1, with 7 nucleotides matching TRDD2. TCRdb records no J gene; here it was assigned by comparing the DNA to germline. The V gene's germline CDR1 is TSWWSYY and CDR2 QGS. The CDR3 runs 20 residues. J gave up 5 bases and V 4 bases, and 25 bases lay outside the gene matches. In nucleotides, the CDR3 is TGTGCTCTTGGGGGCCTTTACCCCCCTTTTCCTACGTACTGTGAAGATAAACTCATCTTT. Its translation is CALGGLYPPFPTYCEDKLIF.

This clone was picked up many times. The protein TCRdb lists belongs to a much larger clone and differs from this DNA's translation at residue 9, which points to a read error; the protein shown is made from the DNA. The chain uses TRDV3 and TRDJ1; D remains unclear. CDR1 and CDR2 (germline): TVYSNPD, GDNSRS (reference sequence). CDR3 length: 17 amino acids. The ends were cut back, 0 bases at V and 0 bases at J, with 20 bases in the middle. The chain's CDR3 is CAFSWSLRAWYTDKLIF. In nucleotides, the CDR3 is TGTGCCTTTAGTTGGAGTCTTCGGGCCTGGTACACCGATAAACTCATCTTT.